A selection of T cell receptor beta chains follows, all from one sample in a study of cytomegalovirus exposure and HLA in healthy donors. The method was immunoSEQ multiplex PCR; TCRdb's version includes in-frame clones alone and lacks a portion of them. The table shows approximately 92,000 clones, with about 84% occurring only once. Sequencing used PBMCs. The receptors derive from a girl aged 2 to 9 in good health and CMV-seropositive. Both conserved end residues are part of each CDR3.

J: TRBJ2-3
V: TRBV19
CDR3: CASSIDTAAYADTQYF

J: TRBJ2-3
V: TRBV5-1
CDR3: CASSYSGGDTQYF

J: TRBJ2-5
V: TRBV9
CDR3: CASSVATGQETQYF

J: TRBJ2-1
V: TRBV25-1
CDR3: CASSEVTGDVYNEQFF

J: TRBJ1-2
V: TRBV7-2
CDR3: CASSLGQSSYGYTF

J: TRBJ1-1
V: TRBV7-8
CDR3: CASSQTQGEAFF

J: TRBJ1-1
V: TRBV7-9
CDR3: CASSDKNTEAFF

J: TRBJ2-3
V: TRBV25-1
CDR3: CASRQGADTDTQYF

J: TRBJ1-1
V: TRBV28
CDR3: CASSSKTGRWGAFF

J: TRBJ2-1
V: TRBV1
CDR3: CTSSQVGGTLNEQFF

J: TRBJ1-2
V: TRBV6-5
CDR3: CASSWAGWLSGYTF

J: TRBJ2-7
V: TRBV29-1
CDR3: CSVEDRTGRDEQYF

J: TRBJ1-5
V: TRBV7-2
CDR3: CASSWKRESPQHF

J: TRBJ2-3
V: TRBV5-1
CDR3: CASTPNKGGTDTQYF

J: TRBJ2-1
V: TRBV6-5
CDR3: CASSIQGMAVHEQFF

J: TRBJ2-7
V: TRBV6-5
CDR3: CASSSTTESSYEQYF

J: TRBJ2-7
V: TRBV4-3
CDR3: CASSQDRSTKYEQYF

J: TRBJ2-1
V: TRBV6-1
CDR3: CASSDFGEQFF

J: TRBJ2-1
V: TRBV4-1
CDR3: CASSKDRGREQFF

J: TRBJ2-7
V: TRBV2
CDR3: CASSRDRATYEQYF

J: TRBJ2-7
V: TRBV29-1
CDR3: CSVEDREGRYEQYF

J: TRBJ1-4
V: TRBV11-2
CDR3: CASSGNGTVHEKLFF

J: TRBJ2-7
V: TRBV6-5
CDR3: CASSWEGKGEQYF

J: TRBJ2-1
V: TRBV15
CDR3: CATSRLAGESEQFF

J: TRBJ1-5
V: TRBV19
CDR3: CASNRVQNSNQPQHF

J: TRBJ2-3
V: TRBV28
CDR3: CASVAGWPDTQYF

J: TRBJ2-1
V: TRBV10-3
CDR3: CAISDVVWTSGNNEQFF

J: TRBJ2-7
V: TRBV9
CDR3: CASSGEDRVTNEQYF

J: TRBJ1-2
V: TRBV16
CDR3: CASSLGQAGYGYTF

J: TRBJ1-2
V: TRBV29-1
CDR3: CSVEEGPGIYGYTF